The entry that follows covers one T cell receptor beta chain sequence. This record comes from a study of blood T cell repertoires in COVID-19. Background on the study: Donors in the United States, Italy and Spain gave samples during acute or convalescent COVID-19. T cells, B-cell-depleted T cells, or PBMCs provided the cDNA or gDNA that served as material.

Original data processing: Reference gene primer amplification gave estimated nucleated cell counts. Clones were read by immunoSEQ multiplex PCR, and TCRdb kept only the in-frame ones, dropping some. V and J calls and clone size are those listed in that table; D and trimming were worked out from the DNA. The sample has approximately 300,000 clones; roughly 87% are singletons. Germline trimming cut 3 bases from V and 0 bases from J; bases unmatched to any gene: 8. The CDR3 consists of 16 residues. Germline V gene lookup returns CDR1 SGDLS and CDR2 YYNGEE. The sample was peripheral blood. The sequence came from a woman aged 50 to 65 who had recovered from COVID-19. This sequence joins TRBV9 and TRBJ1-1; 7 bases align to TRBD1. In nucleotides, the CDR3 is TGTGCCAGCAGCGCCCCCTCGACAGGGATGAACACTGAAGCTTTCTTT. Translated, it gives CASSAPSTGMNTEAFF. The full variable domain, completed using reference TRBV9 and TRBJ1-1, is DSGVTQTPKHLITATGQRVTLRCSPRSGDLSVYWYQQSLDQGLQFLIQYYNGEERAKGNILERFSAQQFPDLHSELNLSSLELGDSALYFCASSAPSTGMNTEAFFGQGTRLTVV.